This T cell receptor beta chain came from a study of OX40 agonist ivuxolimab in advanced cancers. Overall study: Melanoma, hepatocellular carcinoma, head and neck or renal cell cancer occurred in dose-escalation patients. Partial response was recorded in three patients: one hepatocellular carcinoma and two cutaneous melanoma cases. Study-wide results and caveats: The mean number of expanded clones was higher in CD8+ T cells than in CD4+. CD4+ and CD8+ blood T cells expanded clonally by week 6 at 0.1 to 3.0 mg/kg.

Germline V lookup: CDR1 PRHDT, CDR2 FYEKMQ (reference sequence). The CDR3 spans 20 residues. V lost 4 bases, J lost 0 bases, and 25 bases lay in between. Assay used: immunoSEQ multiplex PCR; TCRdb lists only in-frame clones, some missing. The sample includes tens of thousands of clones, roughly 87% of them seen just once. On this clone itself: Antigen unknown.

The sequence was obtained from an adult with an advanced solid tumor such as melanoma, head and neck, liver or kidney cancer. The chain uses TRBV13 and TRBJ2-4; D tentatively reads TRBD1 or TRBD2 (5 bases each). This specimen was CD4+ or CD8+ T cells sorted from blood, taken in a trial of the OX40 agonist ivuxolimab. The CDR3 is CASSSLRLGRDPAAKNIQYF. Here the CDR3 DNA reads TGTGCCAGCAGCTCGCTCCGACTCGGTCGGGACCCGGCAGCCAAAAACATTCAGTACTTC.